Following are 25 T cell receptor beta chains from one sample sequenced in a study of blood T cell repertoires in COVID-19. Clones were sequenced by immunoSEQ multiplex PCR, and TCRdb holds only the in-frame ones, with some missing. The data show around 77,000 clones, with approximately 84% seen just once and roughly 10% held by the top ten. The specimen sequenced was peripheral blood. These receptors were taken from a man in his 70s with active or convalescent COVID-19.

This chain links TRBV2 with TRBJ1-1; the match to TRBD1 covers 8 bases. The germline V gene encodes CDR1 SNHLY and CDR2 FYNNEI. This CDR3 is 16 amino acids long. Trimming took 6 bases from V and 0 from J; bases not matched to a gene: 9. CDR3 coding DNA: TGTGCCAGCAGGGCTCGGACAGGGTTGATGAACACTGAAGCTTTCTTT. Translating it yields CASRARTGLMNTEAFF. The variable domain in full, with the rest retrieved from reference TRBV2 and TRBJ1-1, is EPEVTQTPSHQVTQMGQEVILRCVPISNHLYFYWYRQILGQKVEFLVSFYNNEISEKSEIFDDQFSVERPDGSNFTLKIRSTKLEDSAMYFCASRARTGLMNTEAFFGQGTRLTVV.

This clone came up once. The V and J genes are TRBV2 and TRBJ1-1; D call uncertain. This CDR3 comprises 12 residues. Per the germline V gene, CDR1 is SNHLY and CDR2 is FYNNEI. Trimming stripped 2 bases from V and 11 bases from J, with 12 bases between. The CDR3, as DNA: TGTGCCAGCAGTGAATACAGCGGGAGGGCTTTCTTT. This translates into CASSEYSGRAFF.

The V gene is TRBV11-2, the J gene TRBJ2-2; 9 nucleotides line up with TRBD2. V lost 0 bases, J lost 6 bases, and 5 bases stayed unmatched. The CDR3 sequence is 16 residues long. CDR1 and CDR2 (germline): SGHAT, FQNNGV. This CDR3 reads CASSLEGTSYAGELFF. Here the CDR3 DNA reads TGTGCCAGCAGCTTAGAGGGGACTAGCTACGCCGGGGAGCTGTTTTTT.

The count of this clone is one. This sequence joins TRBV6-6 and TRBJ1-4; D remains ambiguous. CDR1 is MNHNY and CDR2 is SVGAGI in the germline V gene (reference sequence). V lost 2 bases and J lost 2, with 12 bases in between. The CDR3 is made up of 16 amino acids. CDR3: CASSYGVFRTNEKLFF. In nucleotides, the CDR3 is TGTGCCAGCAGTTACGGAGTGTTTCGGACTAATGAAAAACTGTTTTTT.

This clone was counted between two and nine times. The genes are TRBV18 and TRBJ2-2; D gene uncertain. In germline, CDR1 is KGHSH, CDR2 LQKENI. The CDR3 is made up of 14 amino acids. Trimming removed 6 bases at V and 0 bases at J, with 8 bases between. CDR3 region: CASSFGSNTGELFF. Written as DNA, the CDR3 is TGTGCCAGCTCGTTCGGGTCGAACACCGGGGAGCTGTTTTTT.

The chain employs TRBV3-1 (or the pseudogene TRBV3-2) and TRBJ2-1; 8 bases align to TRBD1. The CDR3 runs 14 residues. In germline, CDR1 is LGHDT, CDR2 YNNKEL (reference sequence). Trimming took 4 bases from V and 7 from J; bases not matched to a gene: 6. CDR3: CASSPGGASNEQFF. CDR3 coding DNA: TGTGCCAGCAGCCCAGGGGGCGCCAGTAATGAGCAGTTCTTC.

This chain's CDR3 is CASSEEGAGVYGYTF. CDR3 coding DNA: TGTGCCAGCAGTGAGGAGGGGGCGGGTGTCTATGGCTACACCTTC. This chain uses TRBV2 with TRBJ1-2; 7 bases line up with TRBD1. After removal of 3 bases from V and 4 bases from J, the junction contained 8 bases not matched to a gene. CDR1 is SNHLY and CDR2 is FYNNEI in the germline V gene. The CDR3 is 15 amino acids.

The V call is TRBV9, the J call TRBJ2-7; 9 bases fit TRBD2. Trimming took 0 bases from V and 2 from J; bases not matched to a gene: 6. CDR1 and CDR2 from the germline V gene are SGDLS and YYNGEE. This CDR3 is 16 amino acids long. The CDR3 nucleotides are TGTGCCAGCAGCGTAGAAGGACTAGCGAGCCCCTACGAGCAGTACTTC. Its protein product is CASSVEGLASPYEQYF.

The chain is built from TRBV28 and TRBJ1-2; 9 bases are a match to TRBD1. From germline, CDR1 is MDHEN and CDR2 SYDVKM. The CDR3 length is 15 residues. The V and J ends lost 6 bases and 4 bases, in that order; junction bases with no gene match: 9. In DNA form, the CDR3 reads TGTGCCAGCAGCGGGACAGGGTTCGGGGGCTATGGCTACACCTTC. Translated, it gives CASSGTGFGGYGYTF.

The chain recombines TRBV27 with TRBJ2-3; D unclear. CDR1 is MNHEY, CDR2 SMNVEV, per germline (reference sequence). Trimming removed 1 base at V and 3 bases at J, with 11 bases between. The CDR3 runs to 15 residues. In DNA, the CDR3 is TGTGCCAGCAGTTTATGGTCTAGTAATACAGATACGCAGTATTTT. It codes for CASSLWSSNTDTQYF.

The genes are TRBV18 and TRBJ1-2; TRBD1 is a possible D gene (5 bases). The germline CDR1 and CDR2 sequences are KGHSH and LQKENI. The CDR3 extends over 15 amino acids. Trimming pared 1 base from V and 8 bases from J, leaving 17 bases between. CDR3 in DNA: TGTGCCAGCTCACCACGGGCCAGGGCCTTGGGGGGCTACACCTTC. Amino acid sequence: CASSPRARALGGYTF.

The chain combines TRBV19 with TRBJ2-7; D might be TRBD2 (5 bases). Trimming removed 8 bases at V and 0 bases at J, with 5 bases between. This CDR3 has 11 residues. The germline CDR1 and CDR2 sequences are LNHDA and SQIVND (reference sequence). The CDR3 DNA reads TGTGCCAGTGGGAGCTCCTACGAGCAGTACTTC. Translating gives CASGSSYEQYF.

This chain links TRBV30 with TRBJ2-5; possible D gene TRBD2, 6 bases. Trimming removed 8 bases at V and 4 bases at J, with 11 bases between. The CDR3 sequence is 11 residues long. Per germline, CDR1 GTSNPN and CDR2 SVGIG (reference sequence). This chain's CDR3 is CARRGRETQYF. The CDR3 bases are TGTGCCCGTCGGGGGAGAGAGACCCAGTACTTC.

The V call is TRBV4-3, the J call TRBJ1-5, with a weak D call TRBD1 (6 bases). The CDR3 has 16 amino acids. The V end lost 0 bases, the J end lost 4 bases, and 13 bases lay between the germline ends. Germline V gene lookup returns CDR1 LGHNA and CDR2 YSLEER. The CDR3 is CASSQDLTGTNQPQHF. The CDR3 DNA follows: TGCGCCAGCAGCCAAGATCTGACAGGAACGAATCAGCCCCAGCATTTT.

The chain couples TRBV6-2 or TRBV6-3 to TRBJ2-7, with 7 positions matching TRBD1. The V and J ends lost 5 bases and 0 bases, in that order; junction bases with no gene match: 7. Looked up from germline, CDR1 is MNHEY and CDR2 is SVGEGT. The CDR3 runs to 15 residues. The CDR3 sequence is CASSDPGQRSYEQYF. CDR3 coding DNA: TGTGCCAGCAGTGACCCGGGACAGCGCTCCTACGAGCAGTACTTC.

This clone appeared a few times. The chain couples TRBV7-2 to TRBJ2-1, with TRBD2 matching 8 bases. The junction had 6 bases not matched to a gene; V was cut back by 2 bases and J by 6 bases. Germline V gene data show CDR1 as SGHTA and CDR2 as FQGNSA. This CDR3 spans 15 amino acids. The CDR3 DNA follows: TGTGCCAGCAGCTTAAACGGACTAGCACCCAATGAGCAGTTCTTC. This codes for CASSLNGLAPNEQFF.

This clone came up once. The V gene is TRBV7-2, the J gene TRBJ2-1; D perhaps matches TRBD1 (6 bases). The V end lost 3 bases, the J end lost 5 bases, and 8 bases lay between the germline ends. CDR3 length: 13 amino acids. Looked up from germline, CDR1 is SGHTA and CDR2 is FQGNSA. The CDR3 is CASSFRQDNEQFF. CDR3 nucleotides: TGTGCCAGCAGCTTCCGACAGGACAATGAGCAGTTCTTC.

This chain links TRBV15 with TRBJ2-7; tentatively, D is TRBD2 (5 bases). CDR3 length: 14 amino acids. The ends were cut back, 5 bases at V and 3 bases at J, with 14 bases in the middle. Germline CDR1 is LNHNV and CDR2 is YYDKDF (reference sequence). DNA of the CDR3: TGTGCCACCAGCGCCGGAGGATCCAGCTACGAGCAGTACTTC. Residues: CATSAGGSSYEQYF.

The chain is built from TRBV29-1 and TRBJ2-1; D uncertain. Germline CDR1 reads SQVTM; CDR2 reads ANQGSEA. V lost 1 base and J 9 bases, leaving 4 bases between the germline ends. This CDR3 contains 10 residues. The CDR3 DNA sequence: TGCAGCGTTGAAGCCTTTGAGCAGTTCTTC. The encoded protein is CSVEAFEQFF.

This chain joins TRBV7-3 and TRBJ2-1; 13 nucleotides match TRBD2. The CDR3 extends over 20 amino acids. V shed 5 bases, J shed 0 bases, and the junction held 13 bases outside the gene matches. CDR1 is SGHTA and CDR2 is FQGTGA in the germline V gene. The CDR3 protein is CASSPSPGLAGFSSYNEQFF. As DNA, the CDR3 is TGTGCCAGCAGCCCATCTCCGGGACTAGCGGGATTCAGCTCCTACAATGAGCAGTTCTTC.

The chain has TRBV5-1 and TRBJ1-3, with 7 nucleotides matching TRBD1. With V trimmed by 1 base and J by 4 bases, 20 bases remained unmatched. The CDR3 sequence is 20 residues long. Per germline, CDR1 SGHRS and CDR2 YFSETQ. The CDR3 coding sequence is TGCGCCAGCAGCTTGACGGGACAGACTACTTTTGAGGGCCACGGAAACACCATATATTTT. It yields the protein CASSLTGQTTFEGHGNTIYF.

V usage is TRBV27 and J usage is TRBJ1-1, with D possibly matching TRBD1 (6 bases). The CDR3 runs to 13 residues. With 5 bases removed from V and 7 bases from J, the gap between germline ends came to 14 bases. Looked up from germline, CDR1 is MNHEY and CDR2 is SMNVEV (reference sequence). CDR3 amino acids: CASSGTPISEAFF. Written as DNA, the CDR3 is TGTGCCAGCAGTGGGACACCCATTAGTGAAGCTTTCTTT.

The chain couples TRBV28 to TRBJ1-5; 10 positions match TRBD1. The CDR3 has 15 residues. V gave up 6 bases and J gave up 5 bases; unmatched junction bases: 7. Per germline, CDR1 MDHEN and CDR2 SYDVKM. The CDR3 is CASSLGQGVYQPQHF. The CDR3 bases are TGTGCCAGCAGCCTTGGACAGGGGGTATATCAGCCCCAGCATTTT.

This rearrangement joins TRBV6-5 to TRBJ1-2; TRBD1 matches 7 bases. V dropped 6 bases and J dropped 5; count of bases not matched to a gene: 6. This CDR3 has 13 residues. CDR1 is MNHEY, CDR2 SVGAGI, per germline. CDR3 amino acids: CASRTGNAYGYTF. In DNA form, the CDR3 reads TGTGCCAGCAGGACAGGGAATGCGTATGGCTACACCTTC.

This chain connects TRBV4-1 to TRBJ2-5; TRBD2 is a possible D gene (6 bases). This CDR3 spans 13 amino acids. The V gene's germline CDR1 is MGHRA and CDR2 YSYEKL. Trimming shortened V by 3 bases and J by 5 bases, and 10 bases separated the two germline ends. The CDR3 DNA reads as TGCGCCAGCAGCCAGACTAGGTCGGAGACCCAGTACTTC. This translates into CASSQTRSETQYF.